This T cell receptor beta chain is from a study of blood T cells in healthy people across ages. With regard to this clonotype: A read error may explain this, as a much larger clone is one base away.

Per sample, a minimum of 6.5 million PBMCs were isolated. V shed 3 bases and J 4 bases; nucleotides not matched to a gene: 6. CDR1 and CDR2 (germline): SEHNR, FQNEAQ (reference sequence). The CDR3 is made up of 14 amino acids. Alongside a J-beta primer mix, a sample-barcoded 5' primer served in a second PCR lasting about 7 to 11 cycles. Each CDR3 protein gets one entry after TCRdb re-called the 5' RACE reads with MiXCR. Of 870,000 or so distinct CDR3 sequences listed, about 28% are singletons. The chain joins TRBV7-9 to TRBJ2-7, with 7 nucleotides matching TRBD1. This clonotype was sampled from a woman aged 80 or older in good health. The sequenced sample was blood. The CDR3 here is CASSFEDRIYEQYF. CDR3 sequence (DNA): TGTGCCAGCAGCTTCGAGGACAGGATATACGAGCAGTACTTC.